The 3 T cell receptor beta chains below were found in one sample sequenced in a study of blood T cell repertoires in COVID-19. TCRdb keeps only in-frame clones here, not all; method: immunoSEQ multiplex PCR. The sample lists roughly 200,000 clones, about 87% seen once, with about 9.4% in the top ten. The source material was PBMCs or T cells enriched from blood (not recorded which). The receptor source for this set is a man aged 18 to 29 with acute COVID-19.

The chain has TRBV28 and TRBJ2-7; 7 nucleotides agree with TRBD1. With V trimmed by 5 bases and J by 0 bases, 7 bases remained unmatched. The CDR3 runs 15 residues. Germline CDR1 reads MDHEN; CDR2 reads SYDVKM. The CDR3 is CASSPPGTASYEQYF. CDR3 bases: TGTGCCAGCAGTCCCCCCGGGACAGCCTCCTACGAGCAGTACTTC.

This clone was picked up one time. The chain links TRBV5-1 to TRBJ2-2; 9 positions agree with TRBD2. V shed 3 bases and J 6 bases; nucleotides not matched to a gene: 3. This CDR3 has 14 amino acids. In germline, CDR1 is SGHRS, CDR2 YFSETQ. The CDR3 loop is CASSSVAGAGELFF. The CDR3 DNA is TGCGCCAGCAGCTCGGTAGCGGGAGCCGGGGAGCTGTTTTTT. Based on the CDR3 plus reference TRBV5-1 and TRBJ2-2, the full variable domain is KAGVTQTPRYLIKTRGQQVTLSCSPISGHRSVSWYQQTPGQGLQFLFEYFSETQRNKGNFPGRFSGRQFSNSRSEMNVSTLELGDSALYLCASSSVAGAGELFFGEGSRLTVL.

The chain recombines TRBV29-1 with TRBJ2-1; 8 positions agree with TRBD2. Germline V gene lookup returns CDR1 SQVTM and CDR2 ANQGSEA. The CDR3 has 13 amino acids. V shed 4 bases and J 15 bases; nucleotides not matched to a gene: 14. The CDR3 reads CSVGGLGGLVLFF. The CDR3 DNA is TGCAGCGTTGGCGGGTTGGGGGGACTAGTATTGTTCTTC.